Listed here are 29 T cell receptor beta chains from one sample, sequenced in a study of OX40 agonist ivuxolimab in advanced cancers. Produced via immunoSEQ multiplex PCR; TCRdb's table is partial and in-frame only. The sample records around 53,000 clones, roughly 85% being singletons. This sample comprised CD4+ or CD8+ T cells sorted from blood, obtained in a trial of the OX40 agonist ivuxolimab. These receptors were taken from an adult with an advanced solid tumor such as melanoma, head and neck, liver or kidney cancer.

V usage is TRBV7-9 and J usage is TRBJ1-3, with 7 bases fitting TRBD1. Trimming at V came to 0 bases and at J to 2 bases, leaving 4 bases not matched to a gene. Germline-derived CDR1 and CDR2 are SEHNR and FQNEAQ (reference sequence). This CDR3 has 16 residues. The CDR3 sequence is CASSLARQGPGNTIYF. The CDR3 DNA is TGTGCCAGCAGCTTAGCTCGACAGGGACCTGGAAACACCATATATTTT.

The chain is built from TRBV4-3 and TRBJ1-3, with no clear D. This CDR3 comprises 16 residues. The V and J ends lost 4 bases and 0 bases respectively, with 13 bases between them. Germline V gene sequence: CDR1 LGHNA, CDR2 YSLEER. DNA for the CDR3: TGCGCCAGCAGCCCCGATCCGGGAATCTCTGGAAACACCATATATTTT. Protein product: CASSPDPGISGNTIYF.

This CDR3 reads CASRPHTTGDSNQPQHF. In nucleotides, the CDR3 is TGCGCCAGCAGACCCCATACAACAGGGGATTCCAATCAGCCCCAGCATTTT. The V call is TRBV4-1, the J call TRBJ1-5; 7 nucleotides align to TRBD1. CDR3 length: 17 amino acids. The V gene end was trimmed by 6 bases and the J gene end by 3 bases; junction bases not matched to a gene: 14. Looked up from germline, CDR1 is MGHRA and CDR2 is YSYEKL.

This chain joins TRBV28 and TRBJ2-3; D unresolved. The CDR3 contains 14 residues. The ends were cut back, 3 bases at V and 1 base at J, with 8 bases in the middle. Per germline, CDR1 MDHEN and CDR2 SYDVKM. CDR3 nucleotide sequence: TGTGCCAGCAGTTTTGGCAGCCGCACAGATACGCAGTATTTT. Amino acid sequence: CASSFGSRTDTQYF.

This clone has just one count. The chain uses TRBV7-9 and TRBJ2-1; 13 bases are a match to TRBD2. Per germline, CDR1 SEHNR and CDR2 FQNEAQ (reference sequence). The CDR3 consists of 15 residues. Trimming cost V 5 bases and J 4 bases; bases outside gene matches: 2. The CDR3 sequence: CASSRGLAGYNEQFF. The CDR3 DNA is TGTGCCAGCAGCAGGGGACTAGCGGGGTACAATGAGCAGTTCTTC.

This rearrangement joins TRBV5-1 to TRBJ1-2; D call uncertain. Germline-derived CDR1 and CDR2 are SGHRS and YFSETQ. V gave up 3 bases and J gave up 4 bases, with 16 bases separating them. The CDR3 extends over 15 amino acids. The CDR3 spells CASSSDLGSGYGYTF. CDR3 DNA: TGCGCCAGCAGCTCCGACCTGGGGTCGGGCTATGGCTACACCTTC. The complete variable domain, with remaining parts taken from reference TRBV5-1 and TRBJ1-2, reads KAGVTQTPRYLIKTRGQQVTLSCSPISGHRSVSWYQQTPGQGLQFLFEYFSETQRNKGNFPGRFSGRQFSNSRSEMNVSTLELGDSALYLCASSSDLGSGYGYTFGSGTRLTVV.

This rearrangement joins TRBV14 to TRBJ1-2; tentative D call: TRBD1 (6 bases). V was trimmed by 3 bases and J by 4 bases, leaving 15 bases between them. The CDR3 is 15 residues long. Per germline, CDR1 SGHDN and CDR2 FVKESK. The CDR3 is CASSQLQGAAYGYTF. For the CDR3, the DNA is TGTGCCAGCAGCCAGTTACAGGGAGCGGCCTATGGCTACACCTTC. Full variable domain (remainder filled in from reference TRBV14 and TRBJ1-2): EAGVTQFPSHSVIEKGQTVTLRCDPISGHDNLYWYRRVMGKEIKFLLHFVKESKQDESGMPNNRFLAERTGGTYSTLKVQPAELEDSGVYFCASSQLQGAAYGYTFGSGTRLTVV.

This clone is a singleton in its sample. This sequence joins TRBV5-6 and TRBJ2-7; 10 bases match TRBD1. Per germline, CDR1 SGHDT and CDR2 YYEEEE. Unmatched junction bases numbered 6, after V lost 4 bases and J lost 2 bases. CDR3 length: 15 residues. The CDR3 nucleotides read TGTGCCAGCAGCCTGGGACAGGGGAATCCCTACGAGCAGTACTTC. This encodes CASSLGQGNPYEQYF.

In the case of this clone: Germline and junction disagree at one end, which may indicate a read error. This chain joins TRBV6-6 and TRBJ2-2; D not resolved. There are 12 residues in the CDR3. Germline V gene sequence: CDR1 MNHNY, CDR2 SVGAGI (reference sequence). The CDR3 region is CASSHSAGELFF. The CDR3, as DNA: TGTGCCAGCAGTCACTCGGCCGGGGAGCTGTTTTTT.

CDR3 protein: CASSPEGWLADEQFF. For the CDR3, the DNA is TGTGCCAGCAGCCCCGAGGGGTGGCTAGCCGATGAGCAGTTCTTC. The chain couples TRBV7-3 to TRBJ2-1; D tentatively fits TRBD1 or TRBD2 (5 bases each). This CDR3 contains 15 residues. V was pared by 5 bases and J by 8 bases, with 19 bases between. Germline V gene lookup returns CDR1 SGHTA and CDR2 FQGTGA.

V is TRBV9 and J is TRBJ2-7; 8 bases align to TRBD1. This CDR3 is built from 15 residues. Per germline, CDR1 SGDLS and CDR2 YYNGEE. V was clipped by 0 bases and J by 3 bases; unmatched bases: 5. This CDR3 reads CASSVGTGWNYEQYF. The CDR3 nucleotides read TGTGCCAGCAGCGTAGGGACAGGGTGGAACTACGAGCAGTACTTC.

This chain joins TRBV7-9 and TRBJ1-1; D perhaps matches TRBD1 (6 bases). V lost 6 bases and J 5 bases, leaving 19 bases between the germline ends. The CDR3 spans 15 residues. Germline CDR1 and CDR2: SEHNR and FQNEAQ (reference sequence). Here the CDR3 reads CASSPPRGARTEAFF. CDR3 coding DNA: TGTGCCAGCAGTCCCCCCCGGGGGGCGCGAACTGAAGCTTTCTTT.

The chain employs TRBV2 and TRBJ2-5, with TRBD1 matching over 9 bases. Unmatched junction bases numbered 19, after V lost 6 bases and J lost 5 bases. The germline V gene has CDR1 SNHLY and CDR2 FYNNEI. The CDR3 length is 18 residues. CDR3 sequence (DNA): TGTGCCAGCAGACACACCCCTAACCCGGGACAGGGTAGGGAGACCCAGTACTTC. It specifies CASRHTPNPGQGRETQYF.

This rearrangement joins TRBV19 to TRBJ2-7; no clear D gene. The ends were cut back, 5 bases at V and 6 bases at J, with 8 bases in the middle. This CDR3 has 11 residues. In germline, CDR1 is LNHDA, CDR2 SQIVND (reference sequence). The CDR3 DNA is TGTGCCAGTAGTTCTCCTGGCGAGCAGTACTTC. It specifies CASSSPGEQYF.

The DNA for the CDR3 is TGTGCCAGCAGCTTTCAGGGAGTTAATGAAAAACTGTTTTTT. The encoded protein is CASSFQGVNEKLFF. The chain employs TRBV7-2 and TRBJ1-4; tentative D call: TRBD1 (5 bases). CDR1 is SGHTA, CDR2 FQGNSA, per germline. This CDR3 contains 14 residues. The V end lost 3 bases, the J end lost 4 bases, and 9 bases lay between the germline ends.

The rearrangement links TRBV28 to TRBJ1-4; 7 bases fit TRBD1. The CDR3 is 13 residues long. Germline V gene lookup returns CDR1 MDHEN and CDR2 SYDVKM. The V gene end was trimmed by 5 bases and the J gene end by 6 bases; junction bases not matched to a gene: 3. Here the CDR3 DNA reads TGTGCCAGCAGTGTCGACAGGGATGAAAAACTGTTTTTT. Protein product: CASSVDRDEKLFF.

The rearrangement uses TRBV7-8 and TRBJ2-3, with D possibly matching TRBD1 (5 bases). The V end was cut by 1 base, the J end by 1 base, with 12 bases between. Germline lookup yields CDR1 SGHVS and CDR2 FQNEAQ. This CDR3 is built from 16 residues. Here the CDR3 reads CASSLEGARGTDTQYF. The CDR3 nucleotides read TGTGCCAGCAGCTTAGAAGGGGCCAGGGGCACAGATACGCAGTATTTT. Drawing the rest from reference TRBV7-8 and TRBJ2-3, the complete variable domain is GAGVSQSPRYKVAKRGQDVALRCDPISGHVSLFWYQQALGQGPEFLTYFQNEAQLDKSGLPSDRFFAERPEGSVSTLKIQRTQQEDSAVYLCASSLEGARGTDTQYFGPGTRLTVL.

The V call is TRBV27, the J call TRBJ2-3, with TRBD2 as a possible D gene (5 bases). Deletions cut 6 bases from V and 2 bases from J, with 15 bases between. Germline values: CDR1 MNHEY, CDR2 SMNVEV (reference sequence). The CDR3 is 15 residues long. The CDR3 nucleotides read TGTGCCAGCAGCTTAACCGGGATTTCCACAGATACGCAGTATTTT. Encoded protein: CASSLTGISTDTQYF.

This sequence joins TRBV7-6 and TRBJ1-2; D possibly corresponds to TRBD1 (5 bases). CDR1 is SGHVS and CDR2 is FNYEAQ in the germline V gene. Trimming pared 5 bases from V and 6 bases from J, leaving 16 bases between. The CDR3 totals 14 residues. DNA for the CDR3: TGTGCCAGCAGCCCGCCGGGCAGGGCTCATGGCTACACCTTC. Protein: CASSPPGRAHGYTF.

This sequence joins TRBV6-5 and TRBJ2-3, with a possible D match to TRBD2 (6 bases). The germline CDR1 and CDR2 sequences are MNHEY and SVGAGI. The CDR3 has 15 residues. Trimming took 2 bases from V and 0 from J, leaving 9 bases between them. CDR3 protein: CASSYRLASTDTQYF. The DNA of the CDR3 is TGTGCCAGCAGTTACCGGCTAGCGAGCACAGATACGCAGTATTTT.

This clone appeared a few times. Mismatch with germline at one junction end may stem from a read error. This chain uses TRBV4-3 with TRBJ2-2; D remains unclear. The CDR3 contains 15 residues. Germline lookup yields CDR1 LGHNA and CDR2 YSLEER. As DNA, the CDR3 is TGCGCCAGCAGCCGGGCCCTGAGGAACCCCGGGGAGCTGTTTTTT. Translating it yields CASSRALRNPGELFF.

This clone is categorized as medium-sized. J is TRBJ1-6 and V is TRBV4-2, with TRBD1 identical over 8 bases. After removal of 3 bases from V and 7 bases from J, the junction contained 8 bases not matched to a gene. Looked up from germline, CDR1 is LGHNA and CDR2 is YNFKEQ. This CDR3 contains 16 residues. CDR3 amino acids: CASSQEEGTGNSPLHF. The CDR3, as DNA: TGTGCCAGCAGCCAGGAGGAGGGGACAGGAAATTCACCCCTCCACTTT.

This chain connects TRBV28 to TRBJ1-1; D uncertain. The ends were cut back, 3 bases at V and 1 base at J, with 3 bases in the middle. CDR3 size: 12 residues. Per the germline V gene, CDR1 is MDHEN and CDR2 is SYDVKM. The CDR3 nucleotides are TGTGCCAGCAGTTTTTGGAACACTGAAGCTTTCTTT. Amino acid sequence: CASSFWNTEAFF.

The V and J genes are TRBV9 and TRBJ1-1, with D maybe TRBD1 (5 bases). This CDR3 has 15 amino acids. The germline V gene encodes CDR1 SGDLS and CDR2 YYNGEE. The V gene lost 0 bases and the J gene lost 2 bases, with 11 bases spanning the gap. In nucleotides, the CDR3 is TGTGCCAGCAGCGTAGGTTCGGGGGGAAACACTGAAGCTTTCTTT. Translation gives CASSVGSGGNTEAFF.

The chain joins TRBV7-9 to TRBJ1-4, with a weak D call TRBD1 (6 bases). Germline V gene lookup returns CDR1 SEHNR and CDR2 FQNEAQ (reference sequence). V lost 4 bases, J lost 0 bases, and 9 bases lay in between. CDR3 size: 15 residues. CDR3 bases: TGTGCCAGCAGCTCCCAGGGGTCAACTAATGAAAAACTGTTTTTT. Amino acid sequence: CASSSQGSTNEKLFF. Complete variable domain (other parts from reference TRBV7-9 and TRBJ1-4): DTGVSQNPRHKITKRGQNVTFRCDPISEHNRLYWYRQTLGQGPEFLTYFQNEAQLEKSRLLSDRFSAERPKGSFSTLEIQRTEQGDSAMYLCASSSQGSTNEKLFFGSGTQLSVL.

The genes are TRBV27 and TRBJ2-7; unclear D gene. V gave up 4 bases and J gave up 2 bases, with 9 bases separating them. CDR1 is MNHEY, CDR2 SMNVEV, per germline (reference sequence). The CDR3 has 13 amino acids. This CDR3 is CASSYGPPYEQYF. CDR3 DNA: TGTGCCAGCAGTTATGGACCCCCCTACGAGCAGTACTTC.

The genes are TRBV7-8 and TRBJ1-5; TRBD1 matches at 8 bases. The V gene end was trimmed by 5 bases and the J gene end by 2 bases; junction bases not matched to a gene: 5. CDR1 and CDR2 (germline): SGHVS, FQNEAQ. CDR3 length: 15 amino acids. The CDR3 DNA reads TGTGCCAGCAGCCAGGGGGCGGTGGGCAATCAGCCCCAGCATTTT. Amino acid sequence: CASSQGAVGNQPQHF.

V is TRBV6-5 and J is TRBJ2-5; D not certain. The V gene lost 8 bases and the J gene lost 5 bases, with 15 bases spanning the gap. Germline CDR1 and CDR2: MNHEY and SVGAGI. The CDR3 consists of 13 residues. The CDR3 bases are TGTGCCAGCGGCAGGATGGGCCAGGAGACCCAGTACTTC. It translates to CASGRMGQETQYF.

The V call is TRBV5-4, the J call TRBJ1-2; 9 nucleotides agree with TRBD1. Germline CDR1 is SGHNT and CDR2 is YYREEE (reference sequence). CDR3 length: 17 residues. V lost 3 bases, J lost 0 bases, and 9 bases stayed unmatched. The CDR3 nucleotides are TGTGCCAGCAGCTCCGGGACAGGGCTCTCCTCTAACTATGGCTACACCTTC. As protein: CASSSGTGLSSNYGYTF.